This TCR beta chain was retrieved from a study of cytomegalovirus exposure and HLA in healthy donors. The V end was cut by 5 bases, the J end by 7 bases, with 11 bases between. The CDR3 spans 12 residues. CDR1 is SEHNR and CDR2 is FQNEAQ in the germline V gene (reference sequence). Amplification used 60 Vbeta primers and 13 Jbeta primers. Clones were sequenced by immunoSEQ multiplex PCR, and TCRdb holds only the in-frame ones, with some missing. The sample carries more than 150,000 clones, approximately 80% recorded once. The chain recombines TRBV7-9 with TRBJ1-2; D is possibly TRBD1 (6 bases). The source of this sequence is a man aged 18 to 29 in good health and CMV-seronegative. Source material: PBMCs. CDR3 loop: CASSPGGAGYTF. The CDR3 bases are TGTGCCAGCAGCCCGGGGGGGGCTGGCTACACCTTC.